The subject of this entry is one T cell receptor (beta chain). What it binds is unknown. This entry is derived from a study of CXCR3-negative and CXCR3-positive naive CD8 T cells. The naive CD8+ gate required CD45RO-CCR7+CD27+CD95- phenotype. The TRB cDNA libraries were prepared by 5' RACE with UMI labels. TCRdb re-called the 5' RACE reads, yielding one record per CDR3 amino acid sequence without DNA. This table lists 100,000 to 150,000 distinct CDR3 sequences. Germline-derived CDR1 and CDR2 are SQVTM and ANQGSEA. The CDR3 spans 12 residues. Findings of the study overall: More hydrophobic TRB CDR3s were found in CXCR3-positive naive cells than in CXCR3-negative naive cells. Fresh PBMCs went into most assays, and CXCR3 expression partly declined after cryopreservation. Naive cells used TRBV-TRBJ genes in much the same way whether CXCR3-negative or CXCR3-positive; memory cells did not.

Sequenced material: naive CXCR3- CD8+ T cells from blood. Regarding subset: CD45RO-CCR7+CD27+CD95- naive CD8+ T cells lacking CXCR3 (TNR3-). The chain is built from TRBV29-1 and TRBJ2-7; the D gene TCRdb calls, TRBD1, cannot be checked with no DNA. This clonotype was obtained from a human donor in good health. Some clones in this sample may be carry-over from other donors' samples. The CDR3 sequence is CSVNSRDYEQYF.